This TCR beta chain stems from a study of T cells after yellow fever vaccination. Germline V gene lookup returns CDR1 SGHTA and CDR2 FQGNSA. The CDR3 loop spans 13 amino acids. V lost 1 base and J lost 4, with 7 bases in between. This clonotype was seen ten or more times. TCRdb redid the calling of the 5' RACE reads with MiXCR, one entry per CDR3 protein. Among under 250,000 distinct CDR3 sequences listed, 2.5% to 3.5% were seen once. This specimen was CD4+ T cells sorted from PBMCs, taken 10 days after the yellow fever booster vaccination. This clonotype was sampled from a man younger than 35 who received the YFV17D yellow fever vaccine. V is TRBV7-2 and J is TRBJ1-1, with D unresolved. CDR3 sequence reads: CASSLEWGTEAFF. The CDR3 bases are TGTGCCAGCAGCTTAGAGTGGGGCACTGAAGCTTTCTTT.